This T cell receptor beta chain was sequenced for a study of cytomegalovirus exposure and HLA in healthy donors. Use of 60 Vbeta and 13 Jbeta primers characterized the PCR. Sequenced by immunoSEQ multiplex PCR; TCRdb stores in-frame clones only, minus some. In the table there are fewer than 150,000 clones, 60% to 85% of which are singletons. There are a few counts of this clone. Its antigen is as yet unknown. Overall study results and limits: V segments that were indistinguishable, TRBV6-2 and TRBV6-3 among them, were omitted from analysis.

The germline V gene has CDR1 SEHNR and CDR2 FQNEAQ (reference sequence). The CDR3 spans 16 residues. Trimming cost V 4 bases and J 4 bases; bases outside gene matches: 11. Sequenced input: PBMCs. The clonotype comes from a woman between 35 and 50 years old in good health and CMV-seropositive. The chain carries TRBV7-9 and TRBJ2-3; 7 bases fit TRBD2. The DNA of the CDR3 is TGTGCCAGCAGCTCAGGGACTAAGGGTTTTTCAGATACGCAGTATTTT. Protein product: CASSSGTKGFSDTQYF. The variable domain in full, completed from reference TRBV7-9 and TRBJ2-3, reads DTGVSQNPRHKITKRGQNVTFRCDPISEHNRLYWYRQTLGQGPEFLTYFQNEAQLEKSRLLSDRFSAERPKGSFSTLEIQRTEQGDSAMYLCASSSGTKGFSDTQYFGPGTRLTVL.